A selection of T cell receptor beta chains follows, all from one sample in a study of blood T cells in healthy people across ages. TCRdb passed the 5' RACE reads through MiXCR, listing each CDR3 protein once. Among roughly 800,000 distinct CDR3 sequences listed, around a quarter were seen once. This sample was also put to use in a study of T cells of mothers and their children.

The specimen sequenced was blood. These receptors were obtained from a boy younger than 18 in good health. The CDR3 runs from the conserved cysteine through the conserved F or W. The D gene is left open where the match is weak. Rows give clone size only sometimes, using once, few, many, or a class for an expanded clone.

TRBJ2-1	TRBV4-1	TRBD1	-	CASSQKGQGADEQFF	TGCGCCAGCAGCCAAAAAGGGCAGGGGGCGGATGAGCAGTTCTTC
TRBJ2-7	TRBV10-3	-	-	CAISAGREVEQYF	TGTGCCATCAGCGCGGGCCGTGAGGTCGAGCAGTACTTC
TRBJ1-2	TRBV20-1	-	-	CSASPGRPYGYTF	TGCAGTGCTAGCCCAGGGCGGCCCTATGGCTACACCTTC
TRBJ1-2	TRBV7-6	-	few	CASSLAILQGTFLGDGYTF	TGTGCCAGCAGCTTAGCCATCCTTCAGGGCACCTTCCTTGGGGATGGCTACACCTTC
TRBJ2-3	TRBV3-1	-	-	CASSRAVDTQYF	TGTGCCAGCAGCCGAGCAGTCGATACGCAGTATTTT
TRBJ2-5	TRBV4-1	-	many	CASSQEGWGETQYF	TGCGCCAGCAGCCAAGAAGGGTGGGGAGAGACCCAGTACTTC
TRBJ1-4	TRBV15	TRBD1	few	CATSSDTGGREKLFF	TGTGCCACCAGCAGTGATACAGGGGGACGGGAAAAACTGTTTTTT
TRBJ1-2	TRBV20-1	-	-	CSAKTANYGYTF	TGCAGTGCCAAGACGGCTAACTATGGCTACACCTTC
TRBJ1-5	TRBV12-3/TRBV12-4	-	many	CASSLDRNQPQHF	TGTGCCAGCAGTTTAGACAGGAATCAGCCCCAGCATTTT
TRBJ2-1	TRBV5-1	TRBD2	few	CASSLGGGRTRDEQFF	TGCGCCAGCAGCTTGGGGGGAGGGCGTACTAGGGATGAGCAGTTCTTC
TRBJ1-4	TRBV7-6	-	-	CASSLEPFATNEKLFF	TGTGCCAGCAGCTTAGAACCTTTTGCAACTAATGAAAAACTGTTTTTT
TRBJ1-2	TRBV4-3	-	-	CASSQDVGPRSYTF	TGCGCCAGCAGCCAAGACGTGGGGCCGCGTAGCTACACCTTC
TRBJ2-7	TRBV28	-	-	CAGSLGAVHEQYF	TGTGCCGGCAGCCTGGGGGCAGTCCACGAGCAGTACTTC
TRBJ2-5	TRBV5-5	-	-	CASSLFQSSYQETQYF	TGTGCCAGCAGTTTATTCCAGAGCTCGTACCAAGAGACCCAGTACTTC
TRBJ2-5	TRBV29-1	-	few	CSVDDIPYQETQYF	TGCAGCGTTGACGATATACCGTACCAAGAGACCCAGTACTTC
TRBJ1-4	TRBV12-3/TRBV12-4	-	-	CASSFRQEANEKPFF	TGTGCCAGCAGTTTTCGTCAGGAAGCAAATGAAAAACCGTTTTTT
TRBJ2-1	TRBV15	TRBD2	few	CATSRDLAGREQFF	TGTGCCACCAGCAGAGATCTAGCGGGGAGGGAGCAGTTCTTC
TRBJ1-1	TRBV15	-	-	CATSPGGQGGNTEAFF	TGTGCCACCAGCCCCGGGGGGCAGGGAGGGAACACTGAAGCTTTCTTT
TRBJ2-5	TRBV7-9	-	-	CASSLALRGDGQETQYF	TGTGCCAGCAGCTTAGCGTTGAGGGGGGACGGCCAAGAGACCCAGTACTTC
TRBJ1-4	TRBV7-6	-	few	CASSSPGHEKLFF	TGTGCCAGCAGCTCCCCGGGGCATGAAAAACTGTTTTTT
TRBJ2-5	TRBV6-5	-	few	CASSRWGTQYF	TGTGCCAGCAGCCGTTGGGGAACCCAGTACTTC
TRBJ1-6	TRBV5-1	-	few	CASSLVGTVDSPLHF	TGCGCCAGCAGCTTGGTCGGGACGGTGGATTCACCCCTCCACTTT
TRBJ2-1	TRBV15	-	-	CATSSPYTGDYEQYF	TGTGCCACCAGCAGCCCTTATACAGGGGACTACGAGCAATACTTC
TRBJ1-5	TRBV12-3/TRBV12-4	-	-	CASSPSEGGAGQPQHF	TGTGCCAGCAGTCCCTCTGAGGGGGGCGCGGGGCAGCCCCAGCATTTT
TRBJ2-5	TRBV6-5	-	few	CATQWGGGETQYF	TGTGCCACCCAGTGGGGAGGAGGAGAGACCCAGTACTTC
TRBJ2-3	TRBV28	TRBD2	few	CASSLVIRTSGGDTDTQYF	TGTGCCAGCAGTTTAGTTATCCGGACTAGCGGGGGAGACACAGATACGCAGTATTTT
TRBJ1-2	TRBV3-1	TRBD1	-	CASSQGSQGALDGYTF	TGTGCCAGCAGCCAAGGAAGTCAGGGGGCGCTTGATGGCTACACCTTC
TRBJ2-5	TRBV2	-	few	CASRPLTGPQETQYF	TGTGCCAGCAGACCTCTGACAGGTCCGCAAGAGACCCAGTACTTC
TRBJ2-3	TRBV2	-	-	CASSEEYPDTQYF	TGTGCCAGCAGTGAAGAATATCCAGATACGCAGTATTTT
TRBJ1-1	TRBV5-1	-	few	CASSTGHPRQKTEAFF	TGCGCCAGCAGCACAGGACACCCAAGGCAAAAGACTGAAGCTTTCTTT
TRBJ2-2	TRBV28	-	few	CASSLGRQTGELFF	TGTGCCAGCAGTTTAGGCAGGCAAACCGGGGAGCTGTTTTTT